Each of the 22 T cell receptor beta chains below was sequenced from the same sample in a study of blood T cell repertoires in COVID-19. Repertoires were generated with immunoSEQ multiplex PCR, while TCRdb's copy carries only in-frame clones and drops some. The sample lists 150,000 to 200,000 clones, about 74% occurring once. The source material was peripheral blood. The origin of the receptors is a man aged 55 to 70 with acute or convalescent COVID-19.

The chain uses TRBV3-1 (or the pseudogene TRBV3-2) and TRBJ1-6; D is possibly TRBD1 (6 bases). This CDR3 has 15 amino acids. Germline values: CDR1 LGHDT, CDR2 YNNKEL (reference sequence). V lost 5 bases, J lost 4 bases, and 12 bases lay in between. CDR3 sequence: CASSYRGAYNSPLHF. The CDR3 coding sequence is TGTGCCAGCAGCTACCGGGGGGCGTATAATTCACCCCTCCACTTT.

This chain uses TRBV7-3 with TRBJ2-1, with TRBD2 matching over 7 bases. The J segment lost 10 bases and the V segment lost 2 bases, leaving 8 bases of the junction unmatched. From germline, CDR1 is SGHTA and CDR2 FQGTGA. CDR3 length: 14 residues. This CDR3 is CASSLSALAVEQFF. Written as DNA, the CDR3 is TGTGCCAGCAGCTTATCGGCTCTAGCGGTAGAGCAGTTCTTC.

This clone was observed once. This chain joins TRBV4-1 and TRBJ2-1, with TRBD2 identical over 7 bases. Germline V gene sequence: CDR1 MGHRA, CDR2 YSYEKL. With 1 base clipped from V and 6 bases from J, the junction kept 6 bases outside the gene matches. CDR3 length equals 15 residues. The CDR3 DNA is TGCGCCAGCAGCCAAGGACTGGGGGGGGGCAATGAGCAGTTCTTC. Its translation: CASSQGLGGGNEQFF.

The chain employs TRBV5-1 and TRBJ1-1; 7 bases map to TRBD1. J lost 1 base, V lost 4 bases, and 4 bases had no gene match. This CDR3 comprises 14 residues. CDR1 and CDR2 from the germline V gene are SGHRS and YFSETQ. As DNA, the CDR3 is TGCGCCAGCAGCACCTCAGGGGGGAACACTGAAGCTTTCTTT. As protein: CASSTSGGNTEAFF.

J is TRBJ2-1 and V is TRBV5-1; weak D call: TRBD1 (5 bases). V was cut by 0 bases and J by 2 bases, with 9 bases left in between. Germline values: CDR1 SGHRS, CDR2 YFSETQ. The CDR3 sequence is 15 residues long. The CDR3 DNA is TGCGCCAGCAGCTTGGAACAGGCGGCCTACAATGAGCAGTTCTTC. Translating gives CASSLEQAAYNEQFF.

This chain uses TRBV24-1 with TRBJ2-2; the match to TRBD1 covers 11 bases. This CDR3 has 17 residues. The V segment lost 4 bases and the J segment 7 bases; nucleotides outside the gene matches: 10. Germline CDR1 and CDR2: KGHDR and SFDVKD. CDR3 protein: CATSDQGQGASDGELFF. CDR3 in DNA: TGTGCCACCAGTGACCAAGGACAGGGGGCAAGCGACGGGGAGCTGTTTTTT.

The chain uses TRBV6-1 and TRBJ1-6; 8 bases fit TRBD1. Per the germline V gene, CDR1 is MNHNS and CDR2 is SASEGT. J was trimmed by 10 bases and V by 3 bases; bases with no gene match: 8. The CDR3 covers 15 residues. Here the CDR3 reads CASSDQAGGGSPLHF. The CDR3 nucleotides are TGTGCCAGCAGTGATCAGGCAGGGGGCGGCTCACCCCTCCACTTT.

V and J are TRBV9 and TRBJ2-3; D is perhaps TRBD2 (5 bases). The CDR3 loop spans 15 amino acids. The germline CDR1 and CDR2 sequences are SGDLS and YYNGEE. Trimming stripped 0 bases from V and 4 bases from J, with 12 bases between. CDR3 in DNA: TGTGCCAGCAGCGTAGCCGGGCGGGCCTCAGATACGCAGTATTTT. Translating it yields CASSVAGRASDTQYF.

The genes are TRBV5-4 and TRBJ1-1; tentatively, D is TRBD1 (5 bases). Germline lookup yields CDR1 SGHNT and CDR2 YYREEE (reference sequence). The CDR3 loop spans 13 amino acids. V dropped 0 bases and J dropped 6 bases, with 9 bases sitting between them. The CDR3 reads CASSLGRAPEAFF. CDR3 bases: TGTGCCAGCAGCTTGGGCAGGGCGCCTGAAGCTTTCTTT.

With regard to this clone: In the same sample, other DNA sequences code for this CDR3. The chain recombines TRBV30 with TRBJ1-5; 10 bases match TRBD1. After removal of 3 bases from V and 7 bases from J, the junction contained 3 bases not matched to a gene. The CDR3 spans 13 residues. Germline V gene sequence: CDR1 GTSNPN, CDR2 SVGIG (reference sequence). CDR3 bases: TGTGCCTGGAGGGGACAGGGGAACCAGCCCCAGCATTTT. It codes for CAWRGQGNQPQHF.

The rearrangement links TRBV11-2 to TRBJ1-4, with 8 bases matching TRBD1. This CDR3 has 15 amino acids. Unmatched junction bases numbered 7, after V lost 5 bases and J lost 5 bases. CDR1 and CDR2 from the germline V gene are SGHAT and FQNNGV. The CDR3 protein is CASSPGQGGNEKLFF. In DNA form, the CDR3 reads TGTGCCAGCAGCCCCGGACAGGGCGGGAATGAAAAACTGTTTTTT.

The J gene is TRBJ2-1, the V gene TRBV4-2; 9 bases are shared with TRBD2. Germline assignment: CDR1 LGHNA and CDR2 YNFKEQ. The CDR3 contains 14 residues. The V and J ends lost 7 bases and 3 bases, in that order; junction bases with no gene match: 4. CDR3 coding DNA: TGTGCCAGCAAAAGCGGGGGGAACTACAATGAGCAGTTCTTC. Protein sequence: CASKSGGNYNEQFF.

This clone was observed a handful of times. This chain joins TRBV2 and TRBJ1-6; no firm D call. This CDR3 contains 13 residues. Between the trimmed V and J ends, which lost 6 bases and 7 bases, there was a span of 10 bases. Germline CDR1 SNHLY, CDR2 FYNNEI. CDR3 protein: CASRANLNSPLHF. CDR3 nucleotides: TGTGCCAGCAGAGCCAATTTAAATTCACCCCTCCACTTT.

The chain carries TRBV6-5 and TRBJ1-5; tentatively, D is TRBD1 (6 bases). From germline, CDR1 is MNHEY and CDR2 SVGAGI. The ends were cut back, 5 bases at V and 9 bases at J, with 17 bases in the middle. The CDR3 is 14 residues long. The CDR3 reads CASSPQGVRRPQHF. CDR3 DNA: TGTGCCAGCAGTCCACAGGGAGTCCGAAGGCCCCAGCATTTT.

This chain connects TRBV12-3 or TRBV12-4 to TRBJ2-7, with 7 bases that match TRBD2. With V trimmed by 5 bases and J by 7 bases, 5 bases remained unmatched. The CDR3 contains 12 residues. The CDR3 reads CASSGGVAEQYF. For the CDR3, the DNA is TGTGCCAGCAGTGGGGGGGTAGCGGAGCAGTACTTC.

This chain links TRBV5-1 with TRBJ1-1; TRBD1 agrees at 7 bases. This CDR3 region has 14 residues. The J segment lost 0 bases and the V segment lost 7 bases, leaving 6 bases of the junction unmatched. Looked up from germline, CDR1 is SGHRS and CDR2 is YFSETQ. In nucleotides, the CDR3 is TGCGCCAGCCGGACAGGCACTGTGAACACTGAAGCTTTCTTT. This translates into CASRTGTVNTEAFF.

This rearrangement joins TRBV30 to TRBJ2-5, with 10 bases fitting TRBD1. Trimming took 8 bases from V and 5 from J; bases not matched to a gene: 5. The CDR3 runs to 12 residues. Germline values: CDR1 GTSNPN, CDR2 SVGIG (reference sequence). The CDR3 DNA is TGTGCCCTAGACAGGGGGCAGGAGACCCAGTACTTC. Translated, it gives CALDRGQETQYF.

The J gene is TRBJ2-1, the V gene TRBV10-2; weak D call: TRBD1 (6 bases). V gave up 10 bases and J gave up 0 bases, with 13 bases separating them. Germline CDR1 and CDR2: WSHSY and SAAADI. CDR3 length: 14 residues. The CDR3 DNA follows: TGCGCCACCGTGGACAGTAGCTCCTACAATGAGCAGTTCTTC. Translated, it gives CATVDSSSYNEQFF.

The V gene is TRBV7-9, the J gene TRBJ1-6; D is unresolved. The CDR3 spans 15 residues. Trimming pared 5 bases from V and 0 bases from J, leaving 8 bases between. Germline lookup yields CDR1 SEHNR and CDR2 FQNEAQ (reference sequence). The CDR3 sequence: CASSPRLSYNSPLHF. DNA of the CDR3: TGTGCCAGCAGCCCTCGACTCTCCTATAATTCACCCCTCCACTTT.

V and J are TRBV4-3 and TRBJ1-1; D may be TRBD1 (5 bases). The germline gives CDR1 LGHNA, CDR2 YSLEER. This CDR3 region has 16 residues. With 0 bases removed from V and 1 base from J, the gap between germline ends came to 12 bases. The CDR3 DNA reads TGCGCCAGCAGCCAAGAATCTGGCGGGGGGAACACTGAAGCTTTCTTT. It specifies CASSQESGGGNTEAFF.

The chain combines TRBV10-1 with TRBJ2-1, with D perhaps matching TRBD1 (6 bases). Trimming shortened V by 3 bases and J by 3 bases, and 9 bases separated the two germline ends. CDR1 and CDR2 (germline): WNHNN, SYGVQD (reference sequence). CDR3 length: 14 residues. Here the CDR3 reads CASSDQDSYNEQFF. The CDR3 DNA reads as TGCGCCAGCAGTGACCAGGACAGCTACAATGAGCAGTTCTTC.

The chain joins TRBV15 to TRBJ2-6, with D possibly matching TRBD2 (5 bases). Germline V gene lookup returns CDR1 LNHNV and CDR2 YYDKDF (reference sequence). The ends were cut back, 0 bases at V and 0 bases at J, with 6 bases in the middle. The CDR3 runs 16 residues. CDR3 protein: CATSRDGSSGANVLTF. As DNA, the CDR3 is TGTGCCACCAGCAGAGATGGGAGCTCTGGGGCCAACGTCCTGACTTTC. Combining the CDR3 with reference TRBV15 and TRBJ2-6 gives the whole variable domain DAMVIQNPRYQVTQFGKPVTLSCSQTLNHNVMYWYQQKSSQAPKLLFHYYDKDFNNEADTPDNFQSRRPNTSFCFLDIRSPGLGDTAMYLCATSRDGSSGANVLTFGAGSRLTVL.